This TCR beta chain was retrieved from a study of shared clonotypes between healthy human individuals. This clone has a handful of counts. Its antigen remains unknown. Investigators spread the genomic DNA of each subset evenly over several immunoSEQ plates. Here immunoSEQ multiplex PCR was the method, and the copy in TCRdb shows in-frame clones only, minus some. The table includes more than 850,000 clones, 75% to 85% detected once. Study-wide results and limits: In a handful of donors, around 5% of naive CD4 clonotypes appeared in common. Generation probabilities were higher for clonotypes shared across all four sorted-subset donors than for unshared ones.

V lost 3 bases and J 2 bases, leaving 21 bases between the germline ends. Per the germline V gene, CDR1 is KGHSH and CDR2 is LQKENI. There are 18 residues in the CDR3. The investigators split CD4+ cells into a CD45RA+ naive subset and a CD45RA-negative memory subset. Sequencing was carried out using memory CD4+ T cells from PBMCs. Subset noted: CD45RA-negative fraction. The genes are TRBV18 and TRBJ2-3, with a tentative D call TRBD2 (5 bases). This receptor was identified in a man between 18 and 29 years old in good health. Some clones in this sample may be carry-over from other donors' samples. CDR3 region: CASSPPHIPGGHTDTQYF. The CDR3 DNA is TGTGCCAGCTCACCGCCTCATATTCCAGGAGGTCACACAGATACGCAGTATTTT.